This TCR beta chain derives from a study of post-analysis software for immune sequencing data. Study as a whole: Several disease courses (relapsing-remitting, secondary progressive and progressive-relapsing) of multiple sclerosis were included. General observations from the study: Multiple sclerosis was associated with a significant reduction in normalized Chao1 diversity relative to controls. Roughly 5 TRBV segments (TRBV5-6, TRBV5-1 and TRBV20-1 among them) occurred more frequently in patients than in controls.

On this clonotype itself: No antigen is known for it.

V lost 0 bases to trimming and J lost 3 bases, with 27 bases between them. Germline CDR1 and CDR2: DFQATT and SNEGSKA (reference sequence). CDR3 length: 20 amino acids. Unique-molecular-identifier-tagged TCR beta cDNA libraries were used. When about 0.9 to 11 million T cells were used, they gave a few hundred thousand cDNA molecules. TCRdb reprocessed the PCR reads with MiXCR, giving one entry per CDR3 protein. Among approximately 730,000 distinct CDR3 sequences listed, under 60% were seen once. The specimen sequenced was blood. The rearrangement links TRBV20-1 to TRBJ2-1, with a tentative D call TRBD2 (7 bases). The sequence was obtained from a girl between 5 and 17 years old with multiple sclerosis. CDR3 sequence (DNA): TGCAGTGCTAGAGAGGGGGGGCTTGGGGTAGCGGGCCCCCTCTACAATGAGCAGTTCTTC. Its protein is CSAREGGLGVAGPLYNEQFF.